This entry describes one TCR beta chain. This clonotype was observed a few times. Its cognate antigen has yet to be identified. Nothing much larger sits one base from this clone, and base qualities are not available. The germline V gene (reference sequence) specifies SGHNT as CDR1 and YYREEE as CDR2. V loses 8 bases of germline sequence and J loses 2 bases, and the interval between the two ends is 16 bases. From cysteine to phenylalanine, the CDR3 is 14 amino acids long. Only the CDR3 DNA stays, 42 bases, in frame from base 1. The approximately 39 donors, aged about 6 to 100 years, were systemically healthy Caucasian individuals from Russia. Approximately 9 milliliters of peripheral blood were collected from each donor into EDTA-treated Vacutainer tubes. Ficoll-Paque density-gradient centrifugation was used to isolate PBMCs, with at least 6.5 million obtained per sample. Total RNA, at least 5 micrograms per sample, was extracted from PBMCs with Trizol reagent. The percentages of naive CD45RAhigh/CD27high T cells were determined by flow cytometry on a PBMC aliquot from every donor.

Library preparation was by 5' RACE. Sequenced on an Illumina HiSeq 2500. The second PCR ran for roughly 7 to 12 cycles and used a J-beta primer mix along with a sample-barcoded 5' primer. Each TCR beta cDNA molecule received a unique molecular identifier from a template-switch 5' adaptor carrying 12 random nucleotides. At least 2.5 million CDR3-containing paired-end reads were obtained from each sample. First-strand cDNA was synthesized from all RNA with the Mint cDNA synthesis kit, primed by a TRBC-specific oligonucleotide. All cDNA was treated with uracil-DNA glycosylase and then went through a first 18-cycle PCR with the universal primers M1SS and BC2_uni_R. Regarding the original processing steps: Normalization of each sample was performed by random selection of 1 million high-quality reads, each carrying a distinct molecular identifier. Reads with shared molecular identifiers were discarded instead of being binned into consensus sequences. MiTCR, set to a Q25 quality threshold and the strictest error-elimination algorithm, was used for CDR3 identification, clonotype clustering and error correction. A nonparametric unseen species model with Euler transformation was used to estimate lower-bound total TCR beta diversity. The public reads were run again by TCRdb, first through fastp at Q25 and then through MiXCR, and only productive beta chains were kept. CDR3 protein duplicates are merged, each entry listing the most common genes and DNA. These V and J calls are TCRdb output, not the study's own analysis. This sample holds roughly 830,000 distinct CDR3 sequences; around 62% were observed only once. Together, the top ten hold about a quarter of the sample.

These data originate in a study of blood T cells in healthy people across ages (dated by TCRdb to between 2015 and 2016). Regarding the research as a whole: In model experiments, roughly one uniquely barcoded TCR beta cDNA molecule per two T cells was captured by template switching. The study measured age-related changes in TCR beta repertoire diversity using deep sequencing normalized with unique cDNA molecular identifiers. Two additional independent replicas of 1 million unique cDNA reads from the same blood draw were analyzed for two donors (one aged 18 to 29 and one aged 80 or older). Four age groups were formed from the donors: young (average about 16 years), middle-aged (around 37), aged (about 62) and long-lived (around 82). To avoid experimental bias, donors of different ages were randomly spread across the sequencing lanes.

What the work shows at the level of the full study, not this receptor alone: As age increased, observed TCR beta diversity per million T cells dropped in a roughly linear way, and a significant reduction was already evident by age 40. Compared with the aged group, the long-lived group had more naive CD4+ T cells, fewer expanded clones and increased TCR diversity, a pattern suggesting age selection. Bulk unsorted PBMC profiling prevented conclusive comparison of naive and antigen-experienced compartments. The percentage of naive T cells measured by flow cytometry correlated strongly with observed TCR beta diversity. Estimates of total diversity from one million sequenced T cells were regarded as lower bounds and underestimates. Because donor CMV infection status was unknown, age-related changes in expanded clonotypes were potentially confounded.

The sequenced material came from blood. This clonotype originated in a man aged 25 to 45 in good health. Recombination connected TRBV5-4 to TRBJ2-5, with a weak D call of TRBD1 (6 bases match). The CDR3 reads as follows: CASHHRTVQETQYF. The DNA reads TGTGCCAGTCACCACAGGACAGTACAAGAGACCCAGTACTTC.